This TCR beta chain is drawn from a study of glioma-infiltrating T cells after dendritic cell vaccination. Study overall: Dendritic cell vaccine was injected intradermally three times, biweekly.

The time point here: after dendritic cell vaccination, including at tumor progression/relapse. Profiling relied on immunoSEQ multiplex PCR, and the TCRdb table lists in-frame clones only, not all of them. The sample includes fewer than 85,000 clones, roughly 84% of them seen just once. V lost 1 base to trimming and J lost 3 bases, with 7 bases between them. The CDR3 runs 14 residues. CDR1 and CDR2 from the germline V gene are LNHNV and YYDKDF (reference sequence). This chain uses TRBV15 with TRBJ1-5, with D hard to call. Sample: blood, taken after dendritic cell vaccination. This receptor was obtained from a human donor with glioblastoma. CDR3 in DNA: TGTGCCACCAGCAGAGTAAACACCAATCAGCCCCAGCATTTT. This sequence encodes CATSRVNTNQPQHF.